The sequence of this T cell receptor (beta chain) was determined in a study of cytomegalovirus exposure and HLA in healthy donors (dated by TCRdb to the late 2010s). With respect to the entire study: According to a later analysis, the 110 or so validation repertoires were produced on the same platform as the 600 to 850 repertoires of the first cohort. The study aimed to test whether signatures of past pathogen exposure could be identified by cataloging public T cell receptors. A separate validation cohort of roughly 130 different subjects was used in addition to the roughly 620-subject first cohort. To predict cytomegalovirus infection status, the study brought together high-throughput TCR immunosequencing, statistical association of individual TCRs with disease status, and machine learning.

Overall results and qualifications from the work: A total of 150 to 200 TCR beta chains were listed by the study as associated with cytomegalovirus. Across donors, most TCR sequences were observed very rarely, whereas some public TCRs were present in many individuals. A later analysis found that TCRs clustered in the first cohort also tended to co-occur in the approximately 120 validation repertoires, with about 94% of cluster scores above 0. All 120 or so repertoires were used to score co-occurrence in the validation cohort in a later analysis, because that analysis had no HLA typing for the cohort. The classifier was reported to diagnose cytomegalovirus status with high specificity and sensitivity in both the original and validation cohorts. In vitro tests confirmed that a few of the cytomegalovirus-associated TCR beta chains recognize cytomegalovirus antigens. According to the authors, the approach could potentially be generalized to other disease states and immunological phenotypes.

The donors were included in the validation cohort of 90 to 150 subjects, a group kept apart from the roughly 670-subject first cohort. As encoded in the germline V gene (reference sequence), CDR1 is MNHNY while CDR2 is SVGAGI. From its cysteine to its phenylalanine, the CDR3 spans 14 amino acids. Of the read, only the CDR3 DNA is kept; its 42 bases are in frame from base 1. V is reduced by 6 bases and J by 3 bases, leaving a spacing of 12 bases between them. The library was built by means of the immunoSEQ multiplex PCR assay. The source study handled its data this way. A statistical classification framework was built for diagnosing cytomegalovirus status from the catalog of TCR beta chain sequences. The clones in this table, taken by TCRdb from immuneACCESS, are in-frame only. Not every clone is retained; where verified, under half of the shortfall comes from an unresolved V gene, and the cause of the rest is unknown. The D gene and trimming were derived from the DNA, and the V and J assignments and clone size from that table. The sample table shows some 340,000 clones, and about 85% are seen once. Together, the top ten hold 1.2% of the sample.

Worth noting for this clone: Its antigen specificity is not known. Base-call qualities are not available, and no considerably larger clone is one nucleotide away.

The sample taken for sequencing was PBMCs. The chain is assembled from TRBV6-6 and TRBJ1-5, and perhaps TRBD1 as D gene, on 6 matching bases. This receptor was obtained from a woman in her thirties in good health and CMV-seropositive. CDR3 region: CASSVTGNNQPQHF. The bases are TGTGCCAGCAGCGTGACAGGCAACAATCAGCCCCAGCATTTT.